The sequence of this T cell receptor (beta chain) was determined in a study of T cell responses to AZD1222 COVID-19 vaccine. Study observations and caveats: Samples come after the peak T cell response, not at day 14. Once two AZD1222 doses were given, Spike-specific TCR breadth and depth went up.

With 3 bases removed from V and 5 bases from J, the gap between germline ends came to 11 bases. CDR1 is MNHNS and CDR2 is SASEGT in the germline V gene. This CDR3 is 14 amino acids long. Comment on this clone: As yet, its antigen is unknown.

This table comes from immunoSEQ multiplex PCR, and its TCRdb copy is limited to in-frame clones, with some not included. The table records 150,000 to 200,000 clones, around 94% of them present only once. The clonotype was recovered from an adult in good health. V usage is TRBV6-1 and J usage is TRBJ1-5; the D gene is possibly TRBD1 (6 bases). This specimen consisted of peripheral blood, obtained on day 0 of AZD1222 vaccination. The CDR3: CASSETGAHQPQHF. The CDR3 region has the DNA TGTGCCAGCAGTGAGACAGGTGCCCATCAGCCCCAGCATTTT.